The source of this T cell receptor (beta chain) is a study of T cell repertoires in cytomegalovirus infection. Study context: From public TCR beta signatures came an indication of both CMV infection and matching HLA type.

TCRdb re-derived calls from the reads in MiXCR, one entry per CDR3 protein. This sample has 200,000 or so distinct CDR3 sequences; 28% occur once, and the top ten carry 31%. V lost 4 bases and J 1 base, leaving 16 bases between the germline ends. Germline V gene data show CDR1 as SGHTS and CDR2 as YDEGEE. The CDR3 extends over 16 amino acids. Source material: PBMCs. The origin of this receptor is a human donor in good health (CMV status not recorded). Some clones in this sample may be carry-over from other donors' samples. The V call is TRBV5-8, the J call TRBJ2-3; the D gene could be TRBD1 or TRBD2 (5 bases each). The CDR3 loop reads CASSIPMGRGTDTQYF. CDR3 in DNA: TGTGCCAGCAGCATCCCCATGGGGCGGGGCACAGATACGCAGTATTTT.